This is a list of T cell receptor beta chains from one sample in a study of T cell responses to AZD1222 COVID-19 vaccine. Sequencing used immunoSEQ multiplex PCR; TCRdb keeps in-frame clones, though not all of them. This table has just over 80,000 clones, more than 80% appearing once. The sequences come from peripheral blood, collected on day 0 of AZD1222 vaccination. The receptors were gathered from an adult in good health. Each CDR3 is given with its conserved first and last residue.

V	J	CDR3
TRBV25-1	TRBJ2-7	CASSGGGGNYEQYF
TRBV6-2/TRBV6-3	TRBJ2-7	CASSYSDRNDYEQYF
TRBV7-2	TRBJ1-5	CASSLQGSNQPQHF
TRBV9	TRBJ2-1	CASSAPTSGGSYNEQFF
TRBV20-1	TRBJ1-1	CSAADMGAFF
TRBV27	TRBJ1-2	CASSSNLQGRAYGYTF
TRBV6-5	TRBJ2-7	CASSFVRGMRHEQYF
TRBV7-7	TRBJ2-5	CASSLGGLGETQYF
TRBV12-3/TRBV12-4	TRBJ2-1	CASGPKLGNEQFF
TRBV28	TRBJ1-2	CASSLRDRGRARSTF
TRBV5-6	TRBJ1-5	CASSLGLRDQPQHF
TRBV6-6	TRBJ1-3	CASSPITRLTGNTIYF
TRBV7-2	TRBJ1-1	CASSLGNLNTEAFF
TRBV20-1	TRBJ1-2	CSASGESFGYGYTF
TRBV3-1/TRBV3-2	TRBJ1-4	CASSPGRGQINEKLFF
TRBV7-3	TRBJ2-7	CASSLSGTGDEQYF
TRBV28	TRBJ1-2	CASKATGAYYGYTF
TRBV18	TRBJ1-4	CASSPSIEEKLFF
TRBV3-1/TRBV3-2	TRBJ2-7	CASSRTVTYEQYF
TRBV11-2	TRBJ2-7	CASRGPGQGIGEQYF
TRBV19	TRBJ1-2	CASLYRGTQGNGYTF
TRBV5-8	TRBJ2-1	CASGLVVGSVEQFF
TRBV7-3	TRBJ1-2	CASSLIRQTNFGYTF
TRBV19	TRBJ1-6	CASSKDRGPGSPLHF
TRBV7-9	TRBJ2-7	CASSLATGKSSYEQYF
TRBV19	TRBJ1-2	CASSIGTGIEYGYTF
TRBV19	TRBJ2-1	CASSRATYNEQFF
TRBV27	TRBJ1-6	CASSSSRKEGTLSFSYNSPLHF
TRBV30	TRBJ2-3	CAWSVGQGATDTQYF
TRBV5-1	TRBJ1-1	CASSSQSPHQGAFF
TRBV18	TRBJ1-1	CASPPNRDTEAFF
TRBV21-1	TRBJ2-5	CASSKKEGQFQRETQYF
TRBV7-6	TRBJ2-2	CASSAVPGELFF
TRBV28	TRBJ2-7	CASSLWGTEQYF
TRBV4-1	TRBJ2-7	CASSQENRGHYEQYF